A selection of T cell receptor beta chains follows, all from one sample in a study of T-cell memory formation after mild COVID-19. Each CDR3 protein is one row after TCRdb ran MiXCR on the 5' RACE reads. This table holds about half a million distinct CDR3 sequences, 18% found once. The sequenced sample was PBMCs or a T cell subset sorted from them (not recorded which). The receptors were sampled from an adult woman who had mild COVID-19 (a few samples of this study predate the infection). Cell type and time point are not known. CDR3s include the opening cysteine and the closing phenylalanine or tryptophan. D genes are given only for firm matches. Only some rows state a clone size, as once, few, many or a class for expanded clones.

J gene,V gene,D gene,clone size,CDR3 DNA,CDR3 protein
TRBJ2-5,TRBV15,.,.,TGTGCCACCAGAGAAGGAGGGCCTCAAGAGACCCAGTACTTC,CATREGGPQETQYF
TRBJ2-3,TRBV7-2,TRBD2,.,TGTGCCAGCAGCTTAAGGGCTAGCGGGACGTCAGATACGCAGTATTTT,CASSLRASGTSDTQYF
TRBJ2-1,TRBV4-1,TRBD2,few,TGCGCCAGCAGCCAAGAAGATGTGGGGGGGATTTACAATGAGCAGTTCTTC,CASSQEDVGGIYNEQFF
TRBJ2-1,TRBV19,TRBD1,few,TGTGCCAGTAGACTGACAGGGGGCGGCTACAATGAGCAGTTCTTC,CASRLTGGGYNEQFF
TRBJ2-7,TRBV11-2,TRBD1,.,TGTGCCAGCAGCCAGGTGGGACAGGGGTACTACGAGCAGTACTTC,CASSQVGQGYYEQYF
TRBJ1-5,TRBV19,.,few,TGTGCCAGTTTAGTGATGGAGGGAAGCAATCAGCCCCAGCATTTT,CASLVMEGSNQPQHF
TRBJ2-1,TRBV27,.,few,TGTGCCAGCAGTTTATCTGGGGGTCTTTGGGCCAATGAGCAGTTCTTC,CASSLSGGLWANEQFF
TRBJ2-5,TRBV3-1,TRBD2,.,TGTGCCAGCAGTCGTACTAGCGGGGGGACCGAAGAGACCCAGTACTTC,CASSRTSGGTEETQYF
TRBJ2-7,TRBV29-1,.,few,TGCAGCGTTGATTTCGGGAGCTCCTACGAGCAGTACTTC,CSVDFGSSYEQYF
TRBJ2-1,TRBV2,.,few,TGTGCCAGCACCTTCTCCCCCAGGCTGAATGAGCAGTTCTTC,CASTFSPRLNEQFF
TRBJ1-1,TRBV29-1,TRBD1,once,TGCAGCGTGGCAAAGGGACAGAGAGACACTGAAGCTTTCTTT,CSVAKGQRDTEAFF
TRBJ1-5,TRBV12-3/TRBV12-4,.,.,TGTGCCAGCAGTTTAGCGCATTGGTGGAGTGAGGGAGATAGCAATCAGCCCCAGCATTTT,CASSLAHWWSEGDSNQPQHF
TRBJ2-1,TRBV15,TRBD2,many,TGTGCCACCAGCACCCGGACTAGCGGGAGGAATGAGCAGTTCTTC,CATSTRTSGRNEQFF
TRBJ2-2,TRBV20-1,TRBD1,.,TGCAGTGCTGTAGACCCGGGACAGGGAGAAATCGGGGAGCTGTTTTTT,CSAVDPGQGEIGELFF
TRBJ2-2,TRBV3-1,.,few,TGTGCCAGCAGTAAGGCGGGGAACACCGGGGAGCTGTTTTTT,CASSKAGNTGELFF
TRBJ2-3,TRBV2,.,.,TGTGCCAGCAGTCCGGGGCCGCTCACAGATACGCAGTATTTT,CASSPGPLTDTQYF
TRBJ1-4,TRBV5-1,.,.,TGCGCCAGCAGCTCCGCAATGGTTGGGGGCGCAACTAATGAAAAACTGTTTTTT,CASSSAMVGGATNEKLFF